The 8 T cell receptor beta chains reported below all come from one sample, sequenced in a study of T cells in Graves' hyperthyroidism and ophthalmopathy. TCR beta CDR3 sequences were amplified from RNA transcripts. The study used the HTBI primer set for a first-round RT-PCR of the TCR CDR3. TCRdb reprocessed the multiplex PCR reads with MiXCR, giving one entry per CDR3 protein. The sample includes about 500,000 distinct CDR3 sequences, about 16% of them seen just once. Sequencing was performed on blood. These TCRs come from a woman younger than 45 with Graves' ophthalmopathy.

The chain recombines TRBV27 with TRBJ2-1, with 12 nucleotides matching TRBD2. Trimming cost V 5 bases and J 0 bases; bases outside gene matches: 5. Germline V gene data show CDR1 as MNHEY and CDR2 as SMNVEV (reference sequence). The length of the CDR3 is 17 residues. In DNA, the CDR3 is TGTGCCAGCAGTACCACTAGCGGGAGGATCTCCTACAATGAGCAGTTCTTC. This translates into CASSTTSGRISYNEQFF.

The V and J genes are TRBV6-5 and TRBJ1-4; a possible D gene is TRBD1 (5 bases). The germline V and J ends were trimmed by 0 bases and 3 bases, with 8 bases remaining between them. The germline V gene has CDR1 MNHEY and CDR2 SVGAGI. The CDR3 has 15 amino acids. CDR3 in amino acids: CASSYSPGPNEKLFF. DNA of the CDR3: TGTGCCAGCAGTTACTCGCCAGGGCCTAATGAAAAACTGTTTTTT.

This clonotype has only a few counts. This sequence joins TRBV4-3 and TRBJ2-1, with TRBD2 matching over 12 bases. V lost 2 bases and J lost 2; bases outside the gene matches: 1. Germline V gene sequence: CDR1 LGHNA, CDR2 YSLEER. The CDR3 spans 16 residues. Here the CDR3 reads CASSQRLAGAYNEQFF. The CDR3, as DNA: TGCGCCAGCAGCCAACGACTAGCGGGAGCCTACAATGAGCAGTTCTTC.

This clonotype has more than one count but fewer than ten. This rearrangement joins TRBV6-1 to TRBJ1-4; TRBD1 matches 10 bases. This CDR3 spans 14 amino acids. The germline V gene encodes CDR1 MNHNS and CDR2 SASEGT. Trimming took 3 bases from V and 7 from J; bases not matched to a gene: 2. As DNA, the CDR3 is TGTGCCAGCAGTGATCGGGACAGGGGTGAAAAACTGTTTTTT. Protein sequence: CASSDRDRGEKLFF.

This clonotype has a handful of counts. The chain joins TRBV30 to TRBJ1-2; possibly TRBD1 for D (5 bases). The CDR3 is 16 amino acids. Trimming cost V 1 base and J 4 bases, with 19 bases left between them. The germline gives CDR1 GTSNPN, CDR2 SVGIG (reference sequence). DNA for the CDR3: TGTGCCTGGAGTGACGACAAGGGGCCCTGGGGCTATGGCTACACCTTC. It yields the protein CAWSDDKGPWGYGYTF.

The CDR3 sequence is CASSIPGRDEQYF. The CDR3 DNA is TGTGCCAGTAGTATCCCCGGACGGGACGAGCAGTACTTC. The chain recombines TRBV19 with TRBJ2-7; no reliable D call. The CDR3 length is 13 residues. V shed 3 bases and J shed 5 bases, with 11 bases lying between them. The V gene's germline CDR1 is LNHDA and CDR2 SQIVND (reference sequence).

This clonotype was counted ten times or more. The genes are TRBV18 and TRBJ1-1, with TRBD1 matching 9 bases. The CDR3 is made up of 15 amino acids. The V segment lost 5 bases and the J segment 4 bases; nucleotides outside the gene matches: 8. Germline V CDR1 and CDR2: KGHSH, LQKENI. Written as DNA, the CDR3 is TGTGCCAGCTCAGCCGGGACAGGGATAATCACTGAAGCTTTCTTT. Translation gives CASSAGTGIITEAFF.

In this sample, this clonotype turned up a few times. The DNA for the CDR3 is TGTGCCAGTAGCTTAGCGGTCGGAGCAGTGTTCGACGAGCAGTACTTC. Residues: CASSLAVGAVFDEQYF. This chain connects TRBV19 to TRBJ2-7, with D possibly matching TRBD2 (6 bases). The length of the CDR3 is 16 residues. The germline V gene has CDR1 LNHDA and CDR2 SQIVND (reference sequence). The V end lost 6 bases, the J end lost 5 bases, and 23 bases lay between the germline ends.